This T cell receptor beta chain was recovered during a study of shared clonotypes between healthy human individuals. Study processing details: Because ImmunoSEQ provided only junction sequences with no quality scores, the filtering differed. The assay was immunoSEQ multiplex PCR, and TCRdb's table has in-frame clones only and misses some. V and J calls and clone size are those listed in that table; D and trimming were worked out from the DNA. The data hold about 2.2 million clones, with approximately 94% observed a single time. To note about this clone: Its cognate antigen is unknown.

Positive CCR7 selection of CD45RO-negative cells yielded the naive CD8 cells, and terminally differentiated effector memory CD45RA+ cells were excluded. Donors were healthy HIV-negative adults without recently reported acute infections or vaccinations. General study results and limits: Larger estimated richness was generally recorded for naive subsets relative to memory subsets.

Germline trimming cut 4 bases from V and 1 base from J; bases unmatched to any gene: 6. CDR3 length: 15 amino acids. Germline CDR1 is LNHDA and CDR2 is SQIVND (reference sequence). The source material was naive CD8+ T cells from PBMCs. This TCR derives from a man in his late teens or twenties in good health. Some clones in this sample may be carry-over from other donors' samples. The V and J genes are TRBV19 and TRBJ2-7, with 8 nucleotides matching TRBD1. The CDR3 DNA sequence: TGTGCCAGTAGTAAGGGACAGGAGTTTTCCTACGAGCAGTACTTC. Its translation: CASSKGQEFSYEQYF.